The clone carrying this T cell receptor (beta chain) has a count of ten or more. The antigen is not known. This specimen belongs to a study of neurological immune-mediated disorders. The trim removed 1 base at V and 3 bases at J, leaving 3 bases unmatched. CDR3 size: 14 residues. One entry per CDR3 protein results from TCRdb running MiXCR on the 5' RACE reads. The repertoire has tens of thousands of distinct CDR3 sequences, around 4.5% of them found once; the top ten carry 5% to 6%. Stated time point: longitudinal time-point 3. 2 million PBMCs stored at -80 C were the source of the unsorted libraries. Study-wide points: One cluster of related CDR3 sequences contained, by phylogenetic grouping, the repertoires of 18 of 34 multiple sclerosis patients and formed a possible signature. In HTLV-1-associated myelopathy, TCR clonal expansion was greatest, whereas multiple sclerosis had the least, falling below healthy controls.

V is TRBV12-3 or TRBV12-4 and J is TRBJ2-7; 7 bases line up with TRBD2. Specimen: PBMCs. The sequence was collected from a woman aged 60-75 years with multiple sclerosis. CDR3 sequence reads: CASSLVPGGYEQYF. For the CDR3, the DNA is TGTGCCAGCAGTTTAGTACCGGGGGGCTACGAGCAGTACTTC.